This T cell receptor beta chain appears in the sequencing data of a study of radiotherapy plus CTLA-4 blockade in lung cancer. General study findings and limits: Radiotherapy plus ipilimumab was followed by expansion in blood of tumor-derived TCR clones.

This clone has only one observation. As yet, its antigen is unknown. From germline, CDR1 is MNHNY and CDR2 SVGAGI (reference sequence). V was shortened by 5 bases and J by 4 bases, with 3 bases between the two germline ends. The CDR3 spans 11 residues. Measured with immunoSEQ multiplex PCR; TCRdb has only the in-frame clones, and not every one. The sample has about 36,000 clones, around 70% seen once. The source is a human donor with non-small cell lung cancer who had stable disease on radiotherapy plus ipilimumab. The V call is TRBV6-6, the J call TRBJ1-5; the D is unclear. The specimen comprised peripheral blood, sampled from a patient treated with radiotherapy plus ipilimumab. The CDR3 DNA reads TGTGCCAGCAGTACTAATCAGCCCCAGCATTTT. Its protein is CASSTNQPQHF.